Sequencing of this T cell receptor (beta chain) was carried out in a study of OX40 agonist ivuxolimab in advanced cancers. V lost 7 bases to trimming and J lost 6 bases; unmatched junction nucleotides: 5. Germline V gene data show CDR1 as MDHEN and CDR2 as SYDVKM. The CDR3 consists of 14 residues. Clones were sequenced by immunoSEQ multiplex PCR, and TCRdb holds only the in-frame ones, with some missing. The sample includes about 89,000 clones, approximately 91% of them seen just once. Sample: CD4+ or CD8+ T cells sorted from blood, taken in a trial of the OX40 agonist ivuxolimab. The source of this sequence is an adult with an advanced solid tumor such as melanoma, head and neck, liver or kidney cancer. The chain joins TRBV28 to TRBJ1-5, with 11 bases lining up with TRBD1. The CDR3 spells CASMGQGERQPQHF. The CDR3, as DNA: TGTGCCAGCATGGGACAGGGGGAACGTCAGCCCCAGCATTTT.